The 22 T cell receptor beta chains below come from one sample, sequenced in a study of T cell responses to AZD1222 COVID-19 vaccine. Some clones are missing from TCRdb's copy, which holds only in-frame ones; the method was immunoSEQ multiplex PCR. The repertoire includes more than 75,000 clones, around 90% of them detected once, and approximately 25% sits in the top ten. This specimen was peripheral blood, taken on day 0 of AZD1222 vaccination. Every receptor here comes from an adult in good health.

The table lists this clone with a count of one. The V and J genes are TRBV3-1 (or the pseudogene TRBV3-2) and TRBJ2-5; unclear D gene. The V gene lost 3 bases and the J gene lost 2 bases, with 7 bases spanning the gap. Germline CDR1 LGHDT, CDR2 YNNKEL (reference sequence). This CDR3 is 13 amino acids long. CDR3 region: CASSHVRQETQYF. The CDR3 bases are TGTGCCAGCAGCCACGTTCGACAAGAGACCCAGTACTTC.

V and J are TRBV6-5 and TRBJ2-7, with D unresolved. The CDR3 has 15 residues. Germline-derived CDR1 and CDR2 are MNHEY and SVGAGI. V was clipped by 0 bases and J by 5 bases, with 14 bases between them. Here the CDR3 reads CASSYSGPGPHEQYF. CDR3 coding DNA: TGTGCCAGCAGTTACTCGGGTCCGGGCCCCCACGAGCAGTACTTC.

The V and J genes are TRBV15 and TRBJ1-1; no definite D call. Germline lookup yields CDR1 LNHNV and CDR2 YYDKDF (reference sequence). The CDR3 is 14 amino acids. The V end was cut by 1 base, the J end by 2 bases, with 8 bases between. The CDR3 region has the DNA TGTGCCACCAGCAGAGGGGCCTTTAACACTGAAGCTTTCTTT. Its protein product is CATSRGAFNTEAFF. The whole variable domain, filled in from reference TRBV15 and TRBJ1-1, reads DAMVIQNPRYQVTQFGKPVTLSCSQTLNHNVMYWYQQKSSQAPKLLFHYYDKDFNNEADTPDNFQSRRPNTSFCFLDIRSPGLGDTAMYLCATSRGAFNTEAFFGQGTRLTVV.

The chain links TRBV7-3 to TRBJ2-1; D assignment may be TRBD1 or TRBD2 (6 bases each). Germline V gene data show CDR1 as SGHTA and CDR2 as FQGTGA. V lost 2 bases to trimming and J lost 8 bases, with 13 bases between them. The CDR3 length is 14 residues. CDR3 bases: TGTGCCAGCAGCTTAGTTGAGGGGGGCCATGAGCAGTTCTTC. Protein: CASSLVEGGHEQFF.

The chain couples TRBV3-1 (or the pseudogene TRBV3-2) to TRBJ2-1, with 11 bases fitting TRBD2. CDR3 length: 16 residues. Trimming took 6 bases from V and 6 from J; bases not matched to a gene: 10. Germline CDR1 is LGHDT and CDR2 is YNNKEL (reference sequence). The CDR3 sequence is CASSIIAGGPGNEQFF. The CDR3 DNA reads TGTGCCAGCAGTATAATAGCGGGAGGGCCGGGCAATGAGCAGTTCTTC.

J is TRBJ2-7 and V is TRBV28; TRBD2 aligns across 7 bases. J was trimmed by 2 bases and V by 8 bases; bases with no gene match: 6. The CDR3 has 13 residues. Germline CDR1 MDHEN, CDR2 SYDVKM. In DNA, the CDR3 is TGTGCCAGCCTGGCTAGCGGAGCCTACGAGCAGTACTTC. Its protein product is CASLASGAYEQYF.

This clone was recorded a few times. V and J are TRBV5-1 and TRBJ2-7, with D uncertain. Between the trimmed V and J ends, which lost 3 bases and 1 base, there was a span of 11 bases. The CDR3 is 14 residues long. Germline-derived CDR1 and CDR2 are SGHRS and YFSETQ. For the CDR3, the DNA is TGCGCCAGCAGCTCGGACGCACATTCCTACGAGCAGTACTTC. It translates to CASSSDAHSYEQYF.

The chain couples TRBV9 to TRBJ2-2; TRBD2 agrees at 9 bases. This CDR3 is built from 17 residues. Unmatched junction bases numbered 5, after V lost 0 bases and J lost 2 bases. Germline V CDR1 and CDR2: SGDLS, YYNGEE. CDR3 sequence (DNA): TGTGCCAGCAGCGTAGGGGCTAGCGGGGATAACACCGGGGAGCTGTTTTTT. Translating it yields CASSVGASGDNTGELFF.

The gene calls are TRBV6-2 or TRBV6-3 and TRBJ2-7; TRBD2 matches 7 bases. Per germline, CDR1 MNHEY and CDR2 SVGEGT. Trimming removed 2 bases from V and 2 bases from J; junction bases left unmatched: 6. This CDR3 is 15 amino acids long. The CDR3 region is CASSYPPRGTYEQYF. CDR3 DNA: TGTGCCAGCAGTTACCCACCGCGGGGGACCTACGAGCAGTACTTC.

The genes are TRBV10-3 and TRBJ2-5; D gene ambiguous. CDR3 length: 13 amino acids. V was clipped by 3 bases and J by 3 bases, with 8 bases between them. Germline lookup yields CDR1 ENHRY and CDR2 SYGVKD. The CDR3 bases are TGTGCCATCAGTGATGGCTTAAAAGAGACCCAGTACTTC. As protein: CAISDGLKETQYF.

This rearrangement joins TRBV28 to TRBJ2-1; 12 bases map to TRBD2. V was pared by 5 bases and J by 7 bases, with 9 bases of the junction left unmatched. Germline V gene data show CDR1 as MDHEN and CDR2 as SYDVKM. The CDR3 is made up of 16 amino acids. CDR3 in DNA: TGTGCCAGCAGTCCGACCGGGACTAGCGGGTTTAATGAGCAGTTCTTC. It encodes CASSPTGTSGFNEQFF.

The rearrangement links TRBV12-3 or TRBV12-4 to TRBJ2-3; D is undetermined. This CDR3 is 11 amino acids long. V was clipped by 6 bases and J by 4 bases, with 5 bases between them. CDR3 sequence (DNA): TGTGCCAGCAGCCCAGCAGATACGCAGTATTTT. Amino acid sequence: CASSPADTQYF.

The sample holds one count of this clone. The gene calls are TRBV6-5 and TRBJ2-5; D is undetermined. V lost 7 bases to trimming and J lost 4 bases, with 16 bases between them. Per the germline V gene, CDR1 is MNHEY and CDR2 is SVGAGI. This CDR3 is 14 amino acids long. CDR3 sequence: CASTRGSAGETQYF. CDR3 sequence (DNA): TGTGCCAGCACCCGCGGAAGCGCTGGAGAGACCCAGTACTTC.

The V and J genes are TRBV7-8 and TRBJ2-1; 7 nucleotides match TRBD2. Germline loops: CDR1 SGHVS, CDR2 FQNEAQ. With V trimmed by 2 bases and J by 0 bases, 4 bases remained unmatched. This CDR3 comprises 16 residues. The CDR3 reads CASSLFGGSSYNEQFF. The CDR3 nucleotides are TGTGCCAGCAGCTTATTTGGCGGGAGCTCCTACAATGAGCAGTTCTTC.

The chain has TRBV6-5 and TRBJ2-7; D gene uncertain. The CDR3 runs to 13 residues. CDR1 is MNHEY, CDR2 SVGAGI, per germline. V was clipped by 6 bases and J by 4 bases, with 13 bases between them. CDR3 coding DNA: TGTGCCAGCAGAAAGGCGTCCCCTTACGAGCAGTACTTC. Protein product: CASRKASPYEQYF.

The gene calls are TRBV5-1 and TRBJ2-1, with 7 bases matching TRBD2. CDR1 and CDR2 from the germline V gene are SGHRS and YFSETQ. With 0 bases clipped from V and 5 bases from J, the junction kept 8 bases outside the gene matches. The CDR3 contains 16 residues. The CDR3 bases are TGCGCCAGCAGCTTGGCGTTAACTAGCGCCCACAATGAGCAGTTCTTC. Translated: CASSLALTSAHNEQFF.

The chain joins TRBV21-1 to TRBJ1-1. TRBV21-1 is deemed a pseudogene. CDR3 length: 16 amino acids. The CDR3 nucleotides are TGTGCCAGCCTCCTGCAAAGGAAAATCGGGAACACTGAAGCTTTCTTT. Protein sequence: CASLLQRKIGNTEAFF.

This rearrangement joins TRBV6-5 to TRBJ2-1; 7 nucleotides match TRBD1. The CDR3 covers 13 residues. V shed 2 bases, J shed 13 bases, and the junction held 8 bases outside the gene matches. Germline V gene sequence: CDR1 MNHEY, CDR2 SVGAGI. The CDR3 DNA follows: TGTGCCAGCAGTTACAACCGGGACAGTGGACAGTTCTTC. Its translation is CASSYNRDSGQFF.

This chain connects TRBV6-1 to TRBJ2-7; 10 bases match TRBD1. CDR1 is MNHNS, CDR2 SASEGT, per germline. There are 16 residues in the CDR3. V lost 4 bases to trimming and J lost 3 bases; unmatched junction nucleotides: 9. The chain's CDR3 is CASSARGTGALYEQYF. The CDR3 DNA reads as TGTGCCAGCAGTGCCCGCGGGACAGGGGCCCTCTACGAGCAGTACTTC.

V is TRBV7-2 and J is TRBJ2-7, with a possible D match to TRBD1 (6 bases). Trimming cost V 2 bases and J 0 bases, with 8 bases left between them. The germline gives CDR1 SGHTA, CDR2 FQGNSA. This CDR3 is built from 14 residues. As DNA, the CDR3 is TGTGCCAGCAGCTTACCGACAGGCTCCTACGAGCAGTACTTC. It yields the protein CASSLPTGSYEQYF.

This chain joins TRBV16 and TRBJ2-2; TRBD1 is a possible D gene (5 bases). The CDR3 length is 13 residues. Germline CDR1 KGHSY, CDR2 FQNENV. V shed 4 bases and J shed 7 bases, with 10 bases lying between them. CDR3 nucleotide sequence: TGTGCCAGCAGCCCCTTAAGGGGCGGGGAGCTGTTTTTT. It codes for CASSPLRGGELFF.

The gene calls are TRBV6-2 or TRBV6-3 and TRBJ1-2; the D gene is possibly TRBD1 (5 bases). Trimming shortened V by 0 bases and J by 8 bases, and 13 bases separated the two germline ends. The CDR3 spans 14 residues. Looked up from germline, CDR1 is MNHEY and CDR2 is SVGEGT. The CDR3 DNA reads as TGTGCCAGCAGTTACTCGAGGACAAGCGAGGGCTACACCTTC. Residues: CASSYSRTSEGYTF.